Detailed here is one T cell receptor beta chain. Its recognized antigen is unknown. Base-call qualities are not available, and no considerably larger clone is one nucleotide away. This specimen comes from a study of CD4 T cells in relation to SARS-CoV-2 and coronaviruses (dated by TCRdb to the early 2020s). Some background on the complete study: The ViraFEST assay cultured PBMCs with antigen for roughly 10 days, then sequenced TCR beta CDR3s to find antigen-specific clonal expansions. An HIV-1 Nef peptide pool or a no-peptide culture served as the negative reference condition. HLA restriction was mapped for shared crossreactive spike epitopes using patient-derived lymphoblastoid cell lines. Memory CD4+ T cell crossreactivity between SARS-CoV-2 and common cold coronavirus spike proteins was assessed at the TCR clonotype level in the study. The Adaptive Biotechnologies TCR-sequencing kit was used for samples from three pre-COVID donors and for the naive versus memory experiments, whereas the other data were Illumina-based. A different TCR-beta assay, based on Illumina, was used to sequence expansion assays from other donors in the study. Beyond this particular receptor, the publication reports: Around three fifths of donors had memory CD4+ clonotypes that crossrecognized SARS-CoV-2 and at least one common cold coronavirus spike. Small numbers of patients and of tested TCRs limited the study. Pre-pandemic and post-infection samples were not both contributed by any donor, so tracing of the source of pre-existing responses was limited. Crossreactive clones showed significantly weaker SARS-CoV-2-driven expansion than monoreactive clones, consistent with antigenic imprinting. Because the crossreactivity analysis focused on spike protein, crossreactivity against other viral proteins was not assessed.

CD4+ T cells from unexposed donors were collected before the COVID-19 pandemic (2011-2018). Following 10 days of culture, the EasySep CD4+ T cell isolation kit was used to isolate CD4+ T cells. Unexposed donor CD4+ T cells were tested for reactivity to SARS-CoV-2 S and N and four common cold coronavirus spike pools, as cell number allowed. PBMCs were cultured at some 2 million per well in IMDM supplemented with around 5% human AB serum and 9 to 10 IU/ml IL-2. Half of the culture medium was replaced with fresh IL-2-containing medium on days 3 and 7. In general, triplicate replicate wells were used for every peptide culture condition. The leukapheresis product used for the unexposed donors was purchased from a commercial source. Ficoll-Paque PLUS gradient centrifugation was used to isolate PBMCs from leukapheresis product or whole blood. PBMCs were either cryopreserved at -140 degrees C or used fresh in the expansion assay. The QIAamp Micro DNA Kit was used to extract genomic DNA from the CD4+ T cells.

The germline V gene encodes CDR1 KGHSH and CDR2 LQKENI. The CDR3 sequence holds 15 residues, the cysteine and phenylalanine included. Left in the record is the CDR3 DNA by itself, 45 bases read in frame from the first base. For this chain, trimming is 5 bases at the V end and 5 bases at the J end, and the number of junction bases without a gene match is 11. The method behind the library was the immunoSEQ multiplex PCR assay. The study's own analysis went as follows. Preprocessing removed nonproductive sequences and CDR3s not starting with C, not ending with F or W, or shorter than 7 amino acids. Antigen-specific clonotypes were called with the MANAFEST web app, based on expansion relative to reference and other culture wells. A clone was considered positive if the clone showed significant expansion compared with the reference culture in 2 of 3 replicate wells at an FDR below 0.05. To be called positive, a clone also had to show significant expansion compared with every other tandem well and an odds ratio greater than 5. After three terminal residues were trimmed from each end, CDR3 homology was quantified as pairwise Levenshtein distance using the stringdist R package. Entries here come from immuneACCESS through TCRdb and include only in-frame sequences with V and J called. Some clones fail to appear in such tables; in the studies checked, an unresolved V gene covers under half of the shortfall, and the cause of the remainder is unknown. The DNA was the basis for D and trimming; V, J and clone size are from that table. The sample records about 23,000 clones, 76% of which are singletons. About 30% of the sample is in the top ten clones.

The chain joins TRBV18 to TRBJ2-7, and 8 junction bases match TRBD1. Sample: CD4+ T cells from PBMCs, cultured in vitro. The origin of this receptor is a human donor in good health. The CDR3 amino acid sequence is: CASSGGAGGADEQYF. The DNA sequence is given as TGTGCCAGCTCAGGAGGCGCAGGGGGCGCGGACGAGCAGTACTTC.